This TCR beta chain was profiled in a study of T cell responses to AZD1222 COVID-19 vaccine. Study context: Second doses that came at about 4 or about 12 weeks were put together. Broader study findings: It was only a handful of AZD1222 recipients who were seropositive at baseline.

The repertoire was sequenced with immunoSEQ multiplex PCR; TCRdb's copy has only in-frame clones and lacks some. In the table there are over 100,000 clones, roughly 90% of which are singletons. The germline gives CDR1 LGHDT, CDR2 YNNKEL (reference sequence). This CDR3 is built from 15 residues. Trimming took 0 bases from V and 6 from J; bases not matched to a gene: 5. Worth noting for this clone: As yet, its antigen is unknown.

Sequenced here: peripheral blood, sampled on day 0 of AZD1222 vaccination. The chain links TRBV3-1 (or the pseudogene TRBV3-2) to TRBJ2-4; TRBD1 matches at 7 bases. The sequence derives from an adult in good health. As DNA, the CDR3 is TGTGCCAGCAGCCAAGATGCCGGGACAGCAAACATTCAGTACTTC. It codes for CASSQDAGTANIQYF.